These 32 T cell receptor beta chains were sequenced from one sample in a study of shared clonotypes between healthy human individuals. Clones were sequenced by immunoSEQ multiplex PCR, and TCRdb holds only the in-frame ones, with some missing. In the table there are approximately 710,000 clones, 90% of which are singletons. The material sequenced was memory CD8+ T cells from PBMCs. The sample's subset: CD45RO+ cells pooled with CCR7-negative TemRA cells. The receptors were sampled from a man aged 18 to 30 in good health. Some clones in this sample may be carry-over from other donors' samples.

The rearrangement joins TRBV28 to TRBJ1-1; D unresolved. With 3 bases removed from V and 3 bases from J, the gap between germline ends came to 11 bases. The CDR3 length is 14 residues. Germline CDR1 MDHEN, CDR2 SYDVKM. The chain's CDR3 is CASSFAWGDTEAFF. The CDR3 bases are TGTGCCAGCAGTTTCGCTTGGGGTGACACTGAAGCTTTCTTT.

The chain employs TRBV4-2 and TRBJ1-2; 7 bases line up with TRBD1. Germline lookup yields CDR1 LGHNA and CDR2 YNFKEQ. The CDR3 covers 15 residues. V lost 0 bases, J lost 2 bases, and 3 bases stayed unmatched. This CDR3 reads CASSQEGQPNYGYTF. DNA of the CDR3: TGTGCCAGCAGCCAAGAGGGACAGCCCAACTATGGCTACACCTTC.

On this clone: Other DNA sequences within the sample encode an identical CDR3. CDR3 protein: CASSLGPGRAYEQYF. The CDR3 nucleotides are TGTGCCAGCAGTTTAGGGCCAGGGAGGGCCTACGAGCAGTACTTC. The chain uses TRBV27 and TRBJ2-7; the match to TRBD2 covers 7 bases. Losses at the gene ends were 2 bases for V and 2 bases for J; bases not matched to a gene: 6. The CDR3 covers 15 residues. The germline gives CDR1 MNHEY, CDR2 SMNVEV (reference sequence).

The V gene is TRBV6-6, the J gene TRBJ2-1; the D is unclear. CDR3 length: 12 amino acids. V lost 3 bases, J lost 8 bases, and 8 bases lay in between. The germline CDR1 and CDR2 sequences are MNHNY and SVGAGI (reference sequence). CDR3 in amino acids: CASSYSNDEQFF. CDR3 nucleotide sequence: TGTGCCAGCAGTTATTCGAACGATGAGCAGTTCTTC.

The chain links TRBV28 to TRBJ2-3; tentatively, D is TRBD2 (5 bases). CDR3 length: 16 residues. Germline lookup yields CDR1 MDHEN and CDR2 SYDVKM. Trimming removed 6 bases at V and 2 bases at J, with 18 bases between. The CDR3 nucleotides are TGTGCCAGCAGCCCCCCGCGGAGCGGTTACACAGATACGCAGTATTTT. Protein product: CASSPPRSGYTDTQYF.

V gene TRBV7-6 combines with J gene TRBJ2-7, with TRBD1 matching over 8 bases. V shed 5 bases, J shed 7 bases, and the junction held 13 bases outside the gene matches. The V gene's germline CDR1 is SGHVS and CDR2 FNYEAQ. This CDR3 is 15 amino acids long. The CDR3 bases are TGTGCCAGCAGCCGCCCCGGACAGGGTGGGGGAGAGCAGTACTTC. It translates to CASSRPGQGGGEQYF.

V is TRBV28 and J is TRBJ1-1; D is ambiguous. Trimming took 3 bases from V and 11 from J, leaving 7 bases between them. Germline CDR1 and CDR2: MDHEN and SYDVKM. The CDR3 length is 10 residues. Here the CDR3 DNA reads TGTGCCAGCAGTTTCGGGCGGGCTTTCTTT. It encodes CASSFGRAFF.

The chain carries TRBV27 and TRBJ2-1; 16 nucleotides agree with TRBD2. This CDR3 has 19 amino acids. Germline CDR1 is MNHEY and CDR2 is SMNVEV (reference sequence). The J segment lost 7 bases and the V segment lost 6 bases, leaving 15 bases of the junction unmatched. As DNA, the CDR3 is TGTGCCAGCAGCTACGTCCCGGGACTAGCGGGAGGGCCGGGGAATGAGCAGTTCTTC. Translated: CASSYVPGLAGGPGNEQFF.

The chain couples TRBV5-4 to TRBJ2-3; tentative D call: TRBD2 (6 bases). The ends were cut back, 4 bases at V and 8 bases at J, with 14 bases in the middle. This CDR3 comprises 13 residues. Germline assignment: CDR1 SGHNT and CDR2 YYREEE (reference sequence). Here the CDR3 DNA reads TGTGCCAGCAGCATGGGCGTGGAGGGTACGCAGTATTTT. It yields the protein CASSMGVEGTQYF.

In DNA form, the CDR3 reads TGTGCCAGCTCACCCAGGGACAGGGTGTACCAAGAGACCCAGTACTTC. This sequence encodes CASSPRDRVYQETQYF. The genes are TRBV18 and TRBJ2-5, with 9 bases fitting TRBD1. J was trimmed by 0 bases and V by 3 bases; bases with no gene match: 5. This CDR3 is 16 amino acids long. CDR1 is KGHSH and CDR2 is LQKENI in the germline V gene.

Written as DNA, the CDR3 is TGTGCCAGTAGTATTTTCTTGATTGAGCACGGATCCTACAATGAGCAGTTCTTC. Its translation: CASSIFLIEHGSYNEQFF. The V and J genes are TRBV19 and TRBJ2-1; D gene uncertain. The CDR3 covers 18 residues. Trimming stripped 3 bases from V and 1 base from J, with 19 bases between. In germline, CDR1 is LNHDA, CDR2 SQIVND (reference sequence).

The chain carries TRBV6-5 and TRBJ2-1, with D maybe TRBD1 (7 bases). Germline values: CDR1 MNHEY, CDR2 SVGAGI. The CDR3 length is 14 residues. Trimming cost V 2 bases and J 8 bases, with 13 bases left between them. The CDR3 DNA reads TGTGCCAGCAGTTACGGAGGGACAGCTTATGAGCAGTTCTTC. Its protein is CASSYGGTAYEQFF.

The rearrangement links TRBV19 to TRBJ1-2, with 7 bases matching TRBD1. Trimming at V came to 9 bases and at J to 7 bases, leaving 5 bases not matched to a gene. The CDR3 runs to 11 residues. From germline, CDR1 is LNHDA and CDR2 SQIVND (reference sequence). CDR3 protein: CASGQAGGYTF. Here the CDR3 DNA reads TGTGCCAGCGGACAGGCCGGTGGCTACACCTTC.

This clone has only one observation. CDR3 sequence: CASSLLGGSNTEAFF. DNA for the CDR3: TGTGCCAGCAGCTTATTAGGGGGATCGAACACTGAAGCTTTCTTT. The chain is built from TRBV7-9 and TRBJ1-1; perhaps TRBD1 as D (6 bases). Trimming removed 2 bases at V and 1 base at J, with 11 bases between. Germline CDR1 reads SEHNR; CDR2 reads FQNEAQ (reference sequence). The CDR3 covers 15 residues.

This chain connects TRBV11-2 to TRBJ2-7; TRBD2 aligns across 14 bases. V dropped 4 bases and J dropped 5; count of bases not matched to a gene: 7. Looked up from germline, CDR1 is SGHAT and CDR2 is FQNNGV. The CDR3 spans 16 residues. The CDR3 bases are TGTGCCAGCAGCTGGGGACTAGCGGGAGTTCTGCACGAGCAGTACTTC. Protein product: CASSWGLAGVLHEQYF. The full variable domain, rest sourced from reference TRBV11-2 and TRBJ2-7, is EAGVAQSPRYKIIEKRQSVAFWCNPISGHATLYWYQQILGQGPKLLIQFQNNGVVDDSQLPKDRFSAERLKGVDSTLKIQPAKLEDSAVYLCASSWGLAGVLHEQYFGPGTRLTVT.

This clone is a singleton in its sample. The gene calls are TRBV27 and TRBJ2-3, with 8 bases matching TRBD2. Per the germline V gene, CDR1 is MNHEY and CDR2 is SMNVEV (reference sequence). The CDR3 consists of 16 residues. With 1 base clipped from V and 1 base from J, the junction kept 4 bases outside the gene matches. Here the CDR3 reads CASSLLAGLGTDTQYF. CDR3 coding DNA: TGTGCCAGCAGTTTATTAGCGGGGCTCGGCACAGATACGCAGTATTTT.

This chain joins TRBV9 and TRBJ1-2; 11 bases align to TRBD1. The CDR3 runs to 18 residues. Trimming cost V 4 bases and J 4 bases; bases outside gene matches: 15. CDR1 SGDLS and CDR2 YYNGEE come from the germline V gene. The CDR3 nucleotides read TGTGCCAGCAGCCAAGAGCCGGGACAGGGGGGATCTGCCTATGGCTACACCTTC. It codes for CASSQEPGQGGSAYGYTF. The complete variable domain, with remaining parts taken from reference TRBV9 and TRBJ1-2, reads DSGVTQTPKHLITATGQRVTLRCSPRSGDLSVYWYQQSLDQGLQFLIQYYNGEERAKGNILERFSAQQFPDLHSELNLSSLELGDSALYFCASSQEPGQGGSAYGYTFGSGTRLTVV.

CDR3 residues: CASSPGLAGVSYEQYF. The CDR3, as DNA: TGCGCCAGCAGCCCCGGACTAGCGGGAGTCAGCTACGAGCAGTACTTC. V gene TRBV4-1 combines with J gene TRBJ2-7, with TRBD2 identical over 13 bases. Germline CDR1 MGHRA, CDR2 YSYEKL. The CDR3 loop spans 16 amino acids. Germline trimming cut 4 bases from V and 3 bases from J; bases unmatched to any gene: 6.

The chain employs TRBV15 and TRBJ2-5; 9 nucleotides line up with TRBD2. The CDR3 totals 15 residues. Germline V CDR1 and CDR2: LNHNV, YYDKDF (reference sequence). With V trimmed by 1 base and J by 5 bases, 5 bases remained unmatched. CDR3 protein: CATSRGAGGPETQYF. The CDR3, as DNA: TGTGCCACCAGCAGAGGGGCGGGAGGGCCGGAGACCCAGTACTTC.

The chain couples TRBV27 to TRBJ1-5, with D hard to call. Germline CDR1 MNHEY, CDR2 SMNVEV (reference sequence). With 2 bases removed from V and 9 bases from J, the gap between germline ends came to 11 bases. The CDR3 contains 13 residues. CDR3 loop: CASSLGRARPQHF. The CDR3 DNA reads TGTGCCAGCAGTTTAGGTAGGGCAAGGCCCCAGCATTTT.

A single count supports this clone. For the CDR3, the DNA is TGTGCCAGCAGTTACTCGACCAGACTCGGTGAGCAGTTCTTC. This encodes CASSYSTRLGEQFF. V is TRBV6-5 and J is TRBJ2-1; D is ambiguous. The CDR3 consists of 14 residues. CDR1 is MNHEY, CDR2 SVGAGI, per germline. V was pared by 0 bases and J by 9 bases, with 12 bases between.

The J gene is TRBJ2-7, the V gene TRBV5-4; D possibly matches TRBD1 or TRBD2 (6 bases each). The CDR3 is 14 residues long. V was cut by 5 bases and J by 6 bases, with 18 bases left in between. Per germline, CDR1 SGHNT and CDR2 YYREEE (reference sequence). DNA for the CDR3: TGTGCCAGCAGGGACGGACGGGGGCTTAGCGAGCAGTACTTC. Amino acid sequence: CASRDGRGLSEQYF.

The chain employs TRBV11-2 and TRBJ1-1; 8 bases line up with TRBD1. Germline lookup yields CDR1 SGHAT and CDR2 FQNNGV. Germline trimming cut 5 bases from V and 1 base from J; bases unmatched to any gene: 18. The CDR3 consists of 19 residues. CDR3 residues: CASSLLGGTGRSGNTEAFF. The CDR3 region has the DNA TGTGCCAGCAGCCTCCTGGGAGGGACAGGCCGATCTGGGAACACTGAAGCTTTCTTT.

CDR3 in DNA: TGTGCCACCAGCCACCGGGGGAGGGGCTACACCTTC. Translated: CATSHRGRGYTF. The rearrangement links TRBV15 to TRBJ1-2; the D gene is possibly TRBD1 (5 bases). Germline V gene lookup returns CDR1 LNHNV and CDR2 YYDKDF (reference sequence). Between the trimmed V and J ends, which lost 5 bases and 8 bases, there was a span of 12 bases. The CDR3 is 12 amino acids.

The rearrangement uses TRBV27 and TRBJ2-5; D may be TRBD1 or TRBD2 (5 bases each). The germline V gene encodes CDR1 MNHEY and CDR2 SMNVEV (reference sequence). The CDR3 has 14 amino acids. Between the trimmed V and J ends, which lost 2 bases and 2 bases, there was a span of 9 bases. The CDR3 nucleotides are TGTGCCAGCAGTTTAGTGGGGGTACAAGAGACCCAGTACTTC. Protein: CASSLVGVQETQYF.

This rearrangement joins TRBV21-1 to TRBJ2-3. TRBV21-1 constitutes a pseudogene. This CDR3 spans 16 amino acids. The DNA of the CDR3 is TGTGCCAGCAGCAAAAAAGGTCCAGCCGTCACAGATACGCAGTATTTT. Its protein is CASSKKGPAVTDTQYF.

The chain carries TRBV28 and TRBJ2-7; D not resolved. The germline V gene has CDR1 MDHEN and CDR2 SYDVKM. The V and J ends lost 2 bases and 7 bases respectively, with 12 bases between them. The CDR3 is 13 amino acids. In DNA form, the CDR3 reads TGTGCCAGCAGTTTAATAAGGTCCGGGGAGCAGTACTTC. Its translation: CASSLIRSGEQYF.

The chain combines TRBV19 with TRBJ1-4; TRBD1 is a possible D gene (5 bases). Trimming removed 7 bases from V and 7 bases from J, with 16 bases in between. Germline values: CDR1 LNHDA, CDR2 SQIVND (reference sequence). CDR3 length: 14 amino acids. Here the CDR3 DNA reads TGTGCCAGTATGCCAAGTGTGGGGACTGAAAAACTGTTTTTT. Translation gives CASMPSVGTEKLFF.

The chain joins TRBV7-3 to TRBJ1-1; weak D call: TRBD1 (5 bases). Germline loops: CDR1 SGHTA, CDR2 FQGTGA. The CDR3 runs 15 residues. V was pared by 4 bases and J by 8 bases, with 20 bases between. CDR3 amino acids: CASSSHPVSSGEAFF. The CDR3 DNA follows: TGTGCCAGCAGCTCTCACCCTGTCTCGTCAGGGGAAGCTTTCTTT.

The chain uses TRBV9 and TRBJ2-1, with a possible D match to TRBD2 (6 bases). Germline V gives CDR1 SGDLS, CDR2 YYNGEE. The CDR3 has 13 amino acids. The V end was cut by 3 bases, the J end by 4 bases, with 8 bases between. For the CDR3, the DNA is TGTGCCAGCAGCGGCGGGGAATACAATGAGCAGTTCTTC. It codes for CASSGGEYNEQFF.

The genes are TRBV28 and TRBJ2-5; D might be TRBD2 (6 bases). V lost 6 bases and J lost 4, with 12 bases in between. This CDR3 region has 13 residues. Germline loops: CDR1 MDHEN, CDR2 SYDVKM. The CDR3 region is CASSPLGGETQYF. In DNA, the CDR3 is TGTGCCAGCAGCCCACTGGGGGGAGAGACCCAGTACTTC.

The chain is built from TRBV11-2 and TRBJ2-5; D is perhaps TRBD1 (6 bases). The CDR3 totals 15 residues. V was pared by 1 base and J by 5 bases, with 14 bases between. The germline CDR1 and CDR2 sequences are SGHAT and FQNNGV. CDR3 sequence (DNA): TGTGCCAGCAGCTTAGGAGGGGGAGTTGGGGAGACCCAGTACTTC. Protein sequence: CASSLGGGVGETQYF.